This TCR beta chain originates from a study of cytomegalovirus exposure and HLA in healthy donors. Study at large: The 100 to 150 validation repertoires used the same platform as the 650 to 800 first-cohort repertoires, a later analysis reported.

Germline V gene data show CDR1 as SNHLY and CDR2 as FYNNEI. V shed 2 bases and J shed 5 bases, with 10 bases lying between them. The CDR3 spans 14 residues. Remarks on this clone: As yet, its antigen is unknown.

The table came from immunoSEQ multiplex PCR; TCRdb's copy has only in-frame clones and leaves some out. The repertoire holds 140,000 to 150,000 clones, with approximately 94% as singletons. The study's findings and limits: The tendency of first-cohort TCR clusters to co-occur in the 120 or so validation repertoires emerged from a later analysis. The study flagged roughly 150 TCR beta chains as cytomegalovirus-associated.

Input material: PBMCs. The receptor's source is a man aged 18 to 29 in good health and CMV-seropositive. The chain couples TRBV2 to TRBJ1-5, with D unclear. The CDR3 DNA reads TGTGCCAGCAGTGAAAGGGAGAGGCATCAGCCCCAGCATTTT. Translation: CASSERERHQPQHF.